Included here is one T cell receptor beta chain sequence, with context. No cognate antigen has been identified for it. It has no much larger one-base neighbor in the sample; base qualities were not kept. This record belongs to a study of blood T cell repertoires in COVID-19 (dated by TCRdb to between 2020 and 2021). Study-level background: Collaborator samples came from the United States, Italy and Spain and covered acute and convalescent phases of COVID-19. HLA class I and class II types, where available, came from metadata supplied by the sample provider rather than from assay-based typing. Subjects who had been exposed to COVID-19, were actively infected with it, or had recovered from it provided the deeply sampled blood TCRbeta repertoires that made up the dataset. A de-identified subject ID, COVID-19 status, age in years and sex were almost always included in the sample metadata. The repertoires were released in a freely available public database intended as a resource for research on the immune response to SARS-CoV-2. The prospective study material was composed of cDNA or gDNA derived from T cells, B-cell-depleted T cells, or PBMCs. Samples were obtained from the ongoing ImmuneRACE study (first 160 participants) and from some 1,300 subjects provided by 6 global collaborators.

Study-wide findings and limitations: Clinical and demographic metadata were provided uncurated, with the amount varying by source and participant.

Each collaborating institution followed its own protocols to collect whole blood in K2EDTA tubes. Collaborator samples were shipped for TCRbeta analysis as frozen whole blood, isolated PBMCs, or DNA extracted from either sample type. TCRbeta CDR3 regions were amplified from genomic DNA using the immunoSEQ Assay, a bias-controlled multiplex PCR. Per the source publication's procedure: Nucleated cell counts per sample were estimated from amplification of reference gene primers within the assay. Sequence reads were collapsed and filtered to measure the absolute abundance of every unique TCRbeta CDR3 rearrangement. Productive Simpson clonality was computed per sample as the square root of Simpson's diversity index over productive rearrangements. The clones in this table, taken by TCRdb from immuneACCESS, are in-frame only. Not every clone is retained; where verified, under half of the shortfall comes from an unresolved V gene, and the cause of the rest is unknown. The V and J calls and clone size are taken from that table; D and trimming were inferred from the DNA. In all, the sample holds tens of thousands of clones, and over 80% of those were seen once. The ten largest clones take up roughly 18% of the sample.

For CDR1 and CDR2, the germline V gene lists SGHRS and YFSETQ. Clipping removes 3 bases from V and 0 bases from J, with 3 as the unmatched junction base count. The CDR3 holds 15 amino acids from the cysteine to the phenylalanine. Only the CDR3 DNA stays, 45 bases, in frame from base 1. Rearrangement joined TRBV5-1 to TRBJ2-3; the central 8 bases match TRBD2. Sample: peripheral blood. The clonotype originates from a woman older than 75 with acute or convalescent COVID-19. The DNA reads TGCGCCAGCAGCTCGACTAGCGCGAGCACAGATACGCAGTATTTT. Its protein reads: CASSSTSASTDTQYF. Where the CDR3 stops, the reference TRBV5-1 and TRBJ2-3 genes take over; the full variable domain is KAGVTQTPRYLIKTRGQQVTLSCSPISGHRSVSWYQQTPGQGLQFLFEYFSETQRNKGNFPGRFSGRQFSNSRSEMNVSTLELGDSALYLCASSSTSASTDTQYFGPGTRLTVL.